The 8 T cell receptor beta chains presented below share a single source sample, sequenced in a study of T cell responses to AZD1222 COVID-19 vaccine. Produced via immunoSEQ multiplex PCR; TCRdb's table is partial and in-frame only. The data show roughly 99,000 clones, with 89% seen just once and 6.5% to 8% held by the top ten. The sample here was peripheral blood, taken on day 0 of AZD1222 vaccination. These receptors originate from an adult in good health.

V and J are TRBV30 and TRBJ2-7, with D hard to call. The germline V gene encodes CDR1 GTSNPN and CDR2 SVGIG (reference sequence). The CDR3 runs 13 residues. Trimming pared 0 bases from V and 6 bases from J, leaving 12 bases between. CDR3 DNA sequence: TGTGCCTGGAGTGTTTGGTTGGCTCGCGAGCAGTACTTC. Its protein product is CAWSVWLAREQYF.

This clone was seen a single time. V is TRBV7-3 and J is TRBJ2-7; 14 nucleotides line up with TRBD2. V trimming: 5 bases; J trimming: 7 bases; junction bases outside the gene matches: 13. CDR1 is SGHTA, CDR2 FQGTGA, per germline. The CDR3 is made up of 17 amino acids. DNA of the CDR3: TGTGCCAGCAGCCCCGGTGGCGGGGGGACTAGCGGGAGAGAGCAGTACTTC. Translation: CASSPGGGGTSGREQYF. The full variable domain, completed using reference TRBV7-3 and TRBJ2-7, is GAGVSQTPSNKVTEKGKYVELRCDPISGHTALYWYRQSLGQGPEFLIYFQGTGAADDSGLPNDRFFAVRPEGSVSTLKIQRTERGDSAVYLCASSPGGGGTSGREQYFGPGTRLTVT.

There are a few counts of this clone. The J gene is TRBJ1-2, the V gene TRBV6-4, with D unclear. The V and J ends lost 4 bases and 5 bases respectively, with 11 bases between them. Germline V gives CDR1 MRHNA, CDR2 SNTAGT. There are 13 residues in the CDR3. CDR3 sequence (DNA): TGTGCCAGCAGTGGTGTAAACAGATATGGCTACACCTTC. Translating gives CASSGVNRYGYTF.

This sequence joins TRBV27 and TRBJ2-1; TRBD2 aligns across 9 bases. CDR1 is MNHEY and CDR2 is SMNVEV in the germline V gene (reference sequence). The junction had 16 bases not matched to a gene; V was cut back by 6 bases and J by 7 bases. This CDR3 spans 17 amino acids. Here the CDR3 DNA reads TGTGCCAGCAGGGGACTAGCCGGGAGGGTCCCTCGTAATGAGCAGTTCTTC. The encoded protein is CASRGLAGRVPRNEQFF.

The J gene is TRBJ1-6, the V gene TRBV7-3, with a tentative D call TRBD1 (5 bases). Trimming pared 2 bases from V and 10 bases from J, leaving 9 bases between. Germline lookup yields CDR1 SGHTA and CDR2 FQGTGA. The CDR3 loop spans 13 amino acids. CDR3 sequence: CASSLGTQSPLHF. The CDR3 DNA is TGTGCCAGCAGCTTAGGGACCCAATCACCCCTCCACTTT.

The chain couples TRBV3-1 (or the pseudogene TRBV3-2) to TRBJ2-3, with 8 bases fitting TRBD1. Trimming took 5 bases from V and 2 from J; bases not matched to a gene: 9. CDR3 size: 16 residues. The germline CDR1 and CDR2 sequences are LGHDT and YNNKEL (reference sequence). As DNA, the CDR3 is TGTGCCAGCAGCTCAGGGACAGGTACTTCCACAGATACGCAGTATTTT. As protein: CASSSGTGTSTDTQYF.

The V call is TRBV4-2, the J call TRBJ2-7, with unresolved D. CDR1 LGHNA and CDR2 YNFKEQ come from the germline V gene. The CDR3 is 18 amino acids. Trimming removed 1 base from V and 0 bases from J, with 19 bases in between. The CDR3 region is CASSQALAEGYFSYEQYF. Here the CDR3 DNA reads TGTGCCAGCAGCCAAGCTCTTGCAGAAGGGTATTTCTCCTACGAGCAGTACTTC.

This chain joins TRBV25-1 and TRBJ1-6; TRBD1 might be the D (6 bases). Germline assignment: CDR1 MGHDK and CDR2 SYGVNS. V was trimmed by 4 bases and J by 5 bases, leaving 9 bases between them. The CDR3 sequence is 14 residues long. CDR3 bases: TGTGCCAGCAGTGCGGACAGAGATAATTCACCCCTCCACTTT. Protein sequence: CASSADRDNSPLHF.